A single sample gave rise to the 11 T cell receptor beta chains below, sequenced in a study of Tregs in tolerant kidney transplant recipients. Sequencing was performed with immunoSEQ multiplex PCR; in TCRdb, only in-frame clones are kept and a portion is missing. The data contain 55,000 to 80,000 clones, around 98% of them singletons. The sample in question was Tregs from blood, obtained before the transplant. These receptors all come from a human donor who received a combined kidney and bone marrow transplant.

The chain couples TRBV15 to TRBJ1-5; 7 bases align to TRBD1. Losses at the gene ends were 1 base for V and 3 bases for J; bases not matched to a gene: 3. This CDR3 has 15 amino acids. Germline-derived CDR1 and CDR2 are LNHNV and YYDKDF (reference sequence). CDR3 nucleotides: TGTGCCACCAGCAGAGGAGGGACAGACAATCAGCCCCAGCATTTT. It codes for CATSRGGTDNQPQHF.

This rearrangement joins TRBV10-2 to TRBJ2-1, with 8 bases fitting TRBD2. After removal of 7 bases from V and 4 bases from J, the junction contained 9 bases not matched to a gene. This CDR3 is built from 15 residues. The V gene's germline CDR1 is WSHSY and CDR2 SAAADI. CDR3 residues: CASKRASGFYNEQFF. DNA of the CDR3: TGCGCCAGCAAAAGGGCTAGCGGGTTTTACAATGAGCAGTTCTTC.

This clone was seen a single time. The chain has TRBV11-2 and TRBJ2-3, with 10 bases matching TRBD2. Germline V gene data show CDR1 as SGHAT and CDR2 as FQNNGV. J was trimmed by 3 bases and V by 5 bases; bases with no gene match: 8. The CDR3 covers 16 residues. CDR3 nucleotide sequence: TGTGCCAGCAGCATAGGGACTAGCGTTAGGACAGATACGCAGTATTTT. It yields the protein CASSIGTSVRTDTQYF. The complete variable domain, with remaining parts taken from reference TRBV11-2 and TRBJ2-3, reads EAGVAQSPRYKIIEKRQSVAFWCNPISGHATLYWYQQILGQGPKLLIQFQNNGVVDDSQLPKDRFSAERLKGVDSTLKIQPAKLEDSAVYLCASSIGTSVRTDTQYFGPGTRLTVL.

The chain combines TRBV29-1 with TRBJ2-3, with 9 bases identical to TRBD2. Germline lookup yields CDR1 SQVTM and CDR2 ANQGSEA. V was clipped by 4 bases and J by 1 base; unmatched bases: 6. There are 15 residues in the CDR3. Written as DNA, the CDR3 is TGCAGCGTTGTTCGGCTAGCGGGACGCACAGATACGCAGTATTTT. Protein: CSVVRLAGRTDTQYF.

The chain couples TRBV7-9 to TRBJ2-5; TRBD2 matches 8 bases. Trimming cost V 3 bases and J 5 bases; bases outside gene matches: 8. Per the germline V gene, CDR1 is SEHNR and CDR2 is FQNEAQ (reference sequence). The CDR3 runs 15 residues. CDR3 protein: CASSLRGVDRETQYF. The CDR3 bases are TGTGCCAGCAGCTTGCGGGGGGTGGATCGGGAGACCCAGTACTTC. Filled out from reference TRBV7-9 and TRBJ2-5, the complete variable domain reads DTGVSQNPRHKITKRGQNVTFRCDPISEHNRLYWYRQTLGQGPEFLTYFQNEAQLEKSRLLSDRFSAERPKGSFSTLEIQRTEQGDSAMYLCASSLRGVDRETQYFGPGTRLLVL.

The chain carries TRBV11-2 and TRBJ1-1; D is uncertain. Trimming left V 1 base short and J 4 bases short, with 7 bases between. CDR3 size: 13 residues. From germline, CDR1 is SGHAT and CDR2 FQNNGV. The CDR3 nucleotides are TGTGCCAGCAGCTTAGCTTCCTTCACTGAAGCTTTCTTT. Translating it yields CASSLASFTEAFF.

CDR3 sequence: CASSVFSGALGNEQFF. CDR3 bases: TGTGCCAGCAGCGTCTTTAGCGGAGCCCTGGGCAATGAGCAGTTCTTC. The chain employs TRBV7-2 and TRBJ2-1, with D tentatively TRBD2 (6 bases). This CDR3 is 16 amino acids long. Germline V gene data show CDR1 as SGHTA and CDR2 as FQGNSA. V lost 5 bases to trimming and J lost 6 bases, with 20 bases between them.

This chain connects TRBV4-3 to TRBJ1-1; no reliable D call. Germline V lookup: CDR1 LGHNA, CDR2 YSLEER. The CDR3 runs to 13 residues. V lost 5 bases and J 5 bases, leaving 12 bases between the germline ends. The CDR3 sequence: CASSSQAGTEAFF. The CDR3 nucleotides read TGCGCCAGCAGCTCCCAGGCGGGAACTGAAGCTTTCTTT.

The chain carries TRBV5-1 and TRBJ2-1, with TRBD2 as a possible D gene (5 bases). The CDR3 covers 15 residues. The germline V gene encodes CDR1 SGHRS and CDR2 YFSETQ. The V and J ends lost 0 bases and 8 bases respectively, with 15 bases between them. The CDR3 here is CASSLELVGNHEQFF. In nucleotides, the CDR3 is TGCGCCAGCAGCTTGGAACTAGTAGGGAACCATGAGCAGTTCTTC.

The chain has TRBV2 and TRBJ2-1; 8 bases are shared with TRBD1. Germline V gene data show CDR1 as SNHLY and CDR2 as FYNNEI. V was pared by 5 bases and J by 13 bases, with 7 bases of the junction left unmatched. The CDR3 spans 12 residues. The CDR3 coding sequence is TGTGCCAGCAGTTCGACAGGGGTGGACCAGTTCTTC. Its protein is CASSSTGVDQFF.

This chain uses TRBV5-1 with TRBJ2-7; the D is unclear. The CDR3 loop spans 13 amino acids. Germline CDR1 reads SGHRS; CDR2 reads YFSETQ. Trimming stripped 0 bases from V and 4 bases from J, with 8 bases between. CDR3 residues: CASSLESGYEQYF. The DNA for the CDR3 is TGCGCCAGCAGCTTGGAGTCAGGTTACGAGCAGTACTTC.